A selection of T cell receptor beta chains follows, all from one sample in a study of T cell responses to AZD1222 COVID-19 vaccine. TCRdb keeps only in-frame clones here, not all; method: immunoSEQ multiplex PCR. Of roughly 250,000 clones listed, 90% to 95% are singletons. The sample consisted of peripheral blood, taken on day 0 of AZD1222 vaccination. These receptors were taken from an adult in good health. The CDR3 runs from the conserved cysteine through the conserved F or W. The D gene is left open where the match is weak. Size is stated for part of the rows, as once, few or many counts, or as a class when the clone is expanded.

v_gene	d_gene	j_gene	abundance	CDR3nt	CDR3aa
TRBV3-1/TRBV3-2	TRBD1	TRBJ2-2	once	TGTGCCAGCAGCCACGGGACAGGGAGGACCGGGGAGCTGTTTTTT	CASSHGTGRTGELFF
TRBV21-1	-	TRBJ2-2	-	TGTGCCAGCAGTAAGCAAAACACCGGGGAGCTGTTTTTT	CASSKQNTGELFF
TRBV4-3	-	TRBJ1-3	once	TGCGCCAGCAGCCAAGATGGGGAAGAGGGAAACACCATATATTTT	CASSQDGEEGNTIYF
TRBV28	-	TRBJ2-7	-	TGTGCCAGCAGACTCGGGGGAATCCACGAGCAGTACTTC	CASRLGGIHEQYF
TRBV12-5	-	TRBJ2-1	-	TGTGCTAGTGGTCCCTCGGGATACAATGAGCAGTTCTTC	CASGPSGYNEQFF
TRBV4-3	TRBD2	TRBJ2-1	-	TGCGCCAGCAGCCAAAAAAGCGGGAGCTCCTACAATGAGCAGTTCTTC	CASSQKSGSSYNEQFF
TRBV3-1/TRBV3-2	-	TRBJ2-1	few	TGTGCCAGCAGCACAGAGGGCTATAAGCAGTTCTTC	CASSTEGYKQFF
TRBV15	-	TRBJ1-1	-	TGTGCCACCAGCAGACAGGGGCGTTTACGAAACACTGAAGCTTTCTTT	CATSRQGRLRNTEAFF
TRBV5-1	-	TRBJ1-1	-	TGCGCCAGCAGACTTCCGGGCTTGGGCACTGAAGCTTTCTTT	CASRLPGLGTEAFF
TRBV21-1	-	TRBJ2-7	-	TGTGCCAGCGTAAACAGTTACGAGCAGTACTTC	CASVNSYEQYF
TRBV3-1/TRBV3-2	TRBD1	TRBJ2-7	-	TGTGCCAGCAGCCTCGGACAGGACTCCTACGAGCAGTACTTC	CASSLGQDSYEQYF
TRBV20-1	-	TRBJ1-2	-	TGCAGTGCTAGTGGGGAGACAACTTACTATGGCTACACCTTC	CSASGETTYYGYTF
TRBV28	TRBD1	TRBJ1-1	-	TGTGCCAGCAGTTTAGGGACAGACATGAACACTGAAGCTTTCTTT	CASSLGTDMNTEAFF
TRBV29-1	-	TRBJ2-3	-	TGCAGCGTTGACCGGGACGTTGGCACAGATACGCAGTATTTT	CSVDRDVGTDTQYF
TRBV5-4	TRBD1	TRBJ1-2	-	TGTGCCAGCACTGGGGGGGACAGGGCTCGCTACACCTTC	CASTGGDRARYTF
TRBV28	-	TRBJ1-2	-	TGTGCCAGCGTCCCTGGTGGCGGTGGCTACACCTTC	CASVPGGGGYTF
TRBV7-9	-	TRBJ2-2	-	TGTGCCAGCAGCTTACCGCGACAGGAGCGCACCGGGGAGCTGTTTTTT	CASSLPRQERTGELFF
TRBV18	TRBD1	TRBJ2-7	-	TGTGCCAGCTCACCTCCGGGACAGGGCTCCTACGAGCAGTACTTC	CASSPPGQGSYEQYF
TRBV6-5	-	TRBJ1-2	-	TGTGCCAGCAGCTTAGACCAGCCCGGGGGCTACACCTTC	CASSLDQPGGYTF
TRBV6-5	-	TRBJ1-5	-	TGTGCCAGCAGACCTAGACAGTATAGCAATCAGCCCCAGCATTTT	CASRPRQYSNQPQHF
TRBV10-3	-	TRBJ2-7	-	TGTGCCATCAGTGAGGATATCTCCTACGAGCAGTACTTC	CAISEDISYEQYF
TRBV5-4	TRBD2	TRBJ2-5	-	TGTGCCAGCAGCTTGTTTCCTAGCGGGGCGGAGACCCAGTACTTC	CASSLFPSGAETQYF
TRBV7-9	TRBD1	TRBJ1-2	-	TGTGCCAGCCAACAGGGGGCTAACTATGGCTACACCTTC	CASQQGANYGYTF
TRBV14	TRBD1	TRBJ2-3	-	TGTGCCAGCAGCCGGACAGGGACTAGCACAGATACGCAGTATTTT	CASSRTGTSTDTQYF
TRBV5-1	TRBD1	TRBJ1-2	-	TGCGCCAGCAGCCCCACAGGGGTGGAGTATGGCTACACCTTC	CASSPTGVEYGYTF
TRBV19	TRBD1	TRBJ1-5	-	TGTGCCAGTAACCCCCGGGACAGGGTTAATCAGCCCCAGCATTTT	CASNPRDRVNQPQHF
TRBV2	-	TRBJ1-1	-	TGTGCCAGCGCTTATCGGCCGAACACTGAAGCTTTCTTT	CASAYRPNTEAFF
TRBV10-3	-	TRBJ2-2	-	TGTGCCATCAGTGAGTCGTCCGGGGAGCTGTTTTTT	CAISESSGELFF
TRBV24-1	-	TRBJ2-2	-	TGTGCCGCCGATACAAGGGGAAACACCGGGGAGCTGTTTTTT	CAADTRGNTGELFF
TRBV5-5	-	TRBJ2-2	-	TGTGCCAGCAGCTGGGAGTGGGACACCGGGGAGCTGTTTTTT	CASSWEWDTGELFF
TRBV28	-	TRBJ1-2	-	TGTGCCAGCACCACGACGACTAACTATGGCTACACCTTC	CASTTTTNYGYTF
TRBV7-8	-	TRBJ1-6	-	TGTGCCAGCAGCATTACCAGAGGTGGGGGGGAATCACCCCTCCACTTT	CASSITRGGGESPLHF
TRBV2	-	TRBJ1-5	-	TGTGCCAGCAGTGGGACCCGGACCCCAGGCCCGGGCCAGCATTTT	CASSGTRTPGPGQHF
TRBV6-4	TRBD2	TRBJ2-3	once	TGTGCCAGCAGTGACTCTAGCGGGAGGGCCACAGATACGCAGTATTTT	CASSDSSGRATDTQYF
TRBV4-3	-	TRBJ1-5	-	TGCGCCAGCAGCCCTGGGATGGACCAGCCCCAGCATTTT	CASSPGMDQPQHF
TRBV7-8	-	TRBJ2-3	-	TGTGCCAGCAGCTTACCAGCCACAGATACGCAGTATTTT	CASSLPATDTQYF
TRBV10-2	-	TRBJ2-5	once	TGCGCCAGCAGTGGAGAAGAGACCCAGTACTTC	CASSGEETQYF
TRBV6-5	TRBD1	TRBJ1-1	-	TGTGCCAGCAGCCCCACGGGACAGATGAACACTGAAGCTTTCTTT	CASSPTGQMNTEAFF
TRBV18	-	TRBJ2-2	-	TGTGCCAGCTCACCACCCCAGGGAAGGATTACCGGGGAGCTGTTTTTT	CASSPPQGRITGELFF
TRBV2	TRBD2	TRBJ2-1	-	TGTGCCAGCAGCACTAGCGGGGGATACAATGAGCAGTTCTTC	CASSTSGGYNEQFF
TRBV20-1	TRBD2	TRBJ2-7	few	TGCAGTGCTTGTGGCGGGGGGCCAAGCGAGCAGTACTTC	CSACGGGPSEQYF
TRBV7-9	TRBD1	TRBJ2-7	few	TGTGCCAGCAGTTCCGGGACAGGGGGCTTCAACGAGCAGTACTTC	CASSSGTGGFNEQYF
TRBV3-1/TRBV3-2	TRBD1	TRBJ1-2	once	TGTGCCAGCAGCCTAGTAGACAGGGGAAGCTACACCTTC	CASSLVDRGSYTF
TRBV21-1	-	TRBJ1-6	-	TGTGCCAGCAGCAAATCCCAGGGTCCTAATTCACCCCTCCACTTT	CASSKSQGPNSPLHF
TRBV7-2	-	TRBJ2-6	-	TGTGCCAGCAGCCCCCGTTTCTCTGGGGCCAACGTCCTGACTTTC	CASSPRFSGANVLTF
TRBV7-2	TRBD2	TRBJ2-3	-	TGTGCCAGCAGCTTTCCGGGTAGCGGGTGGACAGATACGCAGTATTTT	CASSFPGSGWTDTQYF